This passage covers 18 T cell receptor beta chains from one sample sequenced in a study of T cell clonotyping in hematopoietic cell transplantation. Sequencing was performed with immunoSEQ multiplex PCR; in TCRdb, only in-frame clones are kept and a portion is missing. The sample records about 550 clones, roughly 95% being singletons. This sample comprised peripheral blood mononuclear cells, obtained 30 days after allogeneic stem cell transplant. The receptors were gathered from a female patient aged 50-59 years who had an allogeneic stem cell transplant from an unrelated donor, so the T cells may come from the graft donor. Some clones in this sample may be carry-over from other donors' samples.

This sequence joins TRBV7-3 and TRBJ1-1; a weak D match, TRBD1 (6 bases). Germline CDR1 is SGHTA and CDR2 is FQGTGA. This CDR3 has 13 amino acids. V was shortened by 5 bases and J by 1 base, with 8 bases between the two germline ends. CDR3 region: CASSRTANTEAFF. The DNA of the CDR3 is TGTGCCAGCAGCCGGACAGCGAACACTGAAGCTTTCTTT.

The chain carries TRBV2 and TRBJ1-2; unclear D gene. The CDR3 contains 12 residues. Germline values: CDR1 SNHLY, CDR2 FYNNEI. V lost 2 bases and J 4 bases, leaving 5 bases between the germline ends. The CDR3: CASSERTYGYTF. CDR3 nucleotide sequence: TGTGCCAGCAGTGAACGGACCTATGGCTACACCTTC.

This clone was observed once. The chain has TRBV7-9 and TRBJ1-1, with D possibly TRBD1 on 5 matching bases. The germline V gene encodes CDR1 SEHNR and CDR2 FQNEAQ (reference sequence). CDR3 size: 14 residues. V was pared by 4 bases and J by 2 bases, with 11 bases between. The CDR3, as DNA: TGTGCCAGCAGCTGGGAGGGGATAAACACTGAAGCTTTCTTT. Its translation is CASSWEGINTEAFF.

This chain joins TRBV5-1 and TRBJ2-3, with TRBD2 identical over 11 bases. Trimming cost V 4 bases and J 6 bases; bases outside gene matches: 7. CDR1 is SGHRS, CDR2 YFSETQ, per germline. The length of the CDR3 is 15 residues. CDR3 sequence: CASSPPSGGTDTQYF. The CDR3, as DNA: TGCGCCAGCAGCCCCCCTAGCGGGGGGACCGATACGCAGTATTTT.

The J gene is TRBJ1-6, the V gene TRBV19; D unclear. The CDR3 consists of 14 residues. Trimming took off 7 bases at V and 5 bases at J, with 12 bases between the two ends. Germline CDR1 and CDR2: LNHDA and SQIVND (reference sequence). CDR3 sequence (DNA): TGTGCCAGTAATCAAGCTCTCCATAATTCACCCCTCCACTTT. Translated, it gives CASNQALHNSPLHF.

This sequence joins TRBV6-1 and TRBJ2-7, with 8 bases identical to TRBD1. In germline, CDR1 is MNHNS, CDR2 SASEGT. The CDR3 consists of 15 residues. V dropped 2 bases and J dropped 3; count of bases not matched to a gene: 6. CDR3 amino acids: CASSESPDRVYEQYF. For the CDR3, the DNA is TGTGCCAGCAGTGAATCCCCGGACAGGGTCTACGAGCAGTACTTC.

The chain employs TRBV7-6 and TRBJ2-3, with 8 bases that match TRBD2. V lost 1 base, J lost 0 bases, and 3 bases stayed unmatched. Germline V gene data show CDR1 as SGHVS and CDR2 as FNYEAQ. The CDR3 runs to 16 residues. CDR3 loop: CASSLEASGSTDTQYF. The CDR3 DNA follows: TGTGCCAGCAGCTTAGAGGCTAGCGGGAGCACAGATACGCAGTATTTT. The full variable domain, with the rest looked up from reference TRBV7-6 and TRBJ2-3, is GAGVSQSPRYKVTKRGQDVALRCDPISGHVSLYWYRQALGQGPEFLTYFNYEAQQDKSGLPNDRFSAERPEGSISTLTIQRTEQRDSAMYRCASSLEASGSTDTQYFGPGTRLTVL.

V gene TRBV6-4 combines with J gene TRBJ2-2, with 9 positions matching TRBD2. Germline trimming cut 4 bases from V and 3 bases from J; bases unmatched to any gene: 0. The CDR3 totals 14 residues. Germline V lookup: CDR1 MRHNA, CDR2 SNTAGT. For the CDR3, the DNA is TGTGCCAGCAGTGTAGCGGGAGACACCGGGGAGCTGTTTTTT. It specifies CASSVAGDTGELFF.

V is TRBV6-1 and J is TRBJ1-2, with 10 positions matching TRBD1. V gave up 6 bases and J gave up 8 bases; unmatched junction bases: 6. The germline gives CDR1 MNHNS, CDR2 SASEGT. The CDR3 runs to 13 residues. The CDR3 loop is CASSPGQGSGYTF. CDR3 sequence (DNA): TGTGCCAGCAGCCCGGGACAGGGGTCCGGCTACACCTTC.

The CDR3 DNA reads TGTGCCAGCAGTGAATCTGAGGTCGGAAACACCATATATTTT. The encoded protein is CASSESEVGNTIYF. J is TRBJ1-3 and V is TRBV6-1; no clear D gene. This CDR3 is 14 amino acids long. V was cut by 2 bases and J by 4 bases, with 9 bases left in between. Germline CDR1 is MNHNS and CDR2 is SASEGT.

This rearrangement joins TRBV2 to TRBJ2-1; 10 bases map to TRBD2. The germline V gene encodes CDR1 SNHLY and CDR2 FYNNEI. Trimming removed 8 bases from V and 4 bases from J; junction bases left unmatched: 5. The CDR3 totals 14 residues. The CDR3 region is CASAGLAHYNEQFF. The CDR3 nucleotides are TGTGCCAGCGCGGGACTAGCGCATTACAATGAGCAGTTCTTC.

The chain joins TRBV30 to TRBJ1-5; D ambiguous. V lost 7 bases, J lost 0 bases, and 13 bases lay in between. This CDR3 is built from 14 residues. Germline loops: CDR1 GTSNPN, CDR2 SVGIG (reference sequence). CDR3 DNA: TGTGCCTACAATGGGGTTAATAGCAATCAGCCCCAGCATTTT. Protein product: CAYNGVNSNQPQHF.

This chain joins TRBV9 and TRBJ1-5; 10 bases line up with TRBD1. J gave up 6 bases and V 0 bases, and 6 bases lay outside the gene matches. CDR1 and CDR2 (germline): SGDLS, YYNGEE. The CDR3 spans 16 residues. The CDR3 DNA reads as TGTGCCAGCAGCGTAGTCCAGGACAGGGGGTGTCAGCCCCAGCATTTT. Residues: CASSVVQDRGCQPQHF.

The chain uses TRBV5-8 and TRBJ2-3, with TRBD2 matching over 8 bases. V lost 4 bases, J lost 2 bases, and 9 bases stayed unmatched. The CDR3 extends over 16 amino acids. Germline CDR1 and CDR2: SGHTS and YDEGEE. For the CDR3, the DNA is TGTGCCAGCAGCCCACCAGCGGGGGATTCCACAGATACGCAGTATTTT. Translating gives CASSPPAGDSTDTQYF.

V usage is TRBV2 and J usage is TRBJ2-1, with D possibly being TRBD1 (5 bases). CDR1 is SNHLY, CDR2 FYNNEI, per germline. This CDR3 is 14 amino acids long. The ends were cut back, 5 bases at V and 4 bases at J, with 12 bases in the middle. CDR3 region: CASSTRQPYNEQFF. The CDR3 DNA is TGTGCCAGCAGTACACGACAGCCTTACAATGAGCAGTTCTTC.

Details on this clone: The conserved closing phenylalanine or tryptophan is absent in this CDR3, likely reflecting a read error. The V gene is TRBV19, the J gene TRBJ1-5; D is unresolved. This CDR3 is built from 12 residues. In germline, CDR1 is LNHDA, CDR2 SQIVND (reference sequence). Trimming removed 1 base at V and 6 bases at J, with 4 bases between. The CDR3 spells CASSIGIQPQHL. The CDR3 DNA follows: TGTGCCAGTAGTATAGGGATTCAGCCCCAGCATCTT.

About this clone itself: This specimen includes other DNA sequences encoding the same CDR3. The chain has TRBV7-9 and TRBJ2-7, with D perhaps matching TRBD1 or TRBD2 (5 bases each). V gave up 4 bases and J gave up 0 bases, with 13 bases separating them. CDR1 is SEHNR and CDR2 is FQNEAQ in the germline V gene (reference sequence). CDR3 size: 15 residues. CDR3 DNA sequence: TGTGCCAGCAGCTCGATTGGGACGGTCTCCTACGAGCAGTACTTC. It codes for CASSSIGTVSYEQYF.

Only one count was recorded for this clone. The J gene is TRBJ1-1, the V gene TRBV4-2, with 10 bases aligning to TRBD1. Germline trimming cut 1 base from V and 0 bases from J; bases unmatched to any gene: 5. This CDR3 contains 17 residues. Germline-derived CDR1 and CDR2 are LGHNA and YNFKEQ. CDR3 coding DNA: TGTGCCAGCAGCCAAGTGAGGACAGGGGGGATGAACACTGAAGCTTTCTTT. Its translation is CASSQVRTGGMNTEAFF.